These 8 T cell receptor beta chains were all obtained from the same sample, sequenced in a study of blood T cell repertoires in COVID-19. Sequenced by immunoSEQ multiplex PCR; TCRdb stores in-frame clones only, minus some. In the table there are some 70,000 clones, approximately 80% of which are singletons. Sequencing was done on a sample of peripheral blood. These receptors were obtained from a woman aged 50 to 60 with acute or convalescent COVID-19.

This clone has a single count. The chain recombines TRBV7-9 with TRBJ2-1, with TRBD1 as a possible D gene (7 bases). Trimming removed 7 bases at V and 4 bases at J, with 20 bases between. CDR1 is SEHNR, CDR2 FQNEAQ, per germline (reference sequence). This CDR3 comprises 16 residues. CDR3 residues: CASTPRQGGSYNEQFF. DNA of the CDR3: TGTGCCAGCACCCCCAGACAGGGAGGATCGTACAATGAGCAGTTCTTC.

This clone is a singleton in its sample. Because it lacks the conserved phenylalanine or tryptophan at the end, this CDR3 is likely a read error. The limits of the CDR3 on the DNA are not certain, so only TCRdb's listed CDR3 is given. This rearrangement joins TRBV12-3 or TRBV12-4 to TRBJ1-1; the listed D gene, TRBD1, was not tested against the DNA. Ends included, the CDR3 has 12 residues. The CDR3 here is CASSFRQGKIAL.

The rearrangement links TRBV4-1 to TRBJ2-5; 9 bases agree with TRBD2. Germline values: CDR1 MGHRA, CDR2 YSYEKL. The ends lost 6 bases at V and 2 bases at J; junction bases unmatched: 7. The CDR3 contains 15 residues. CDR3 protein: CASRSGTSSQETQYF. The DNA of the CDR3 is TGCGCCAGCAGGTCCGGGACTAGCAGTCAAGAGACCCAGTACTTC.

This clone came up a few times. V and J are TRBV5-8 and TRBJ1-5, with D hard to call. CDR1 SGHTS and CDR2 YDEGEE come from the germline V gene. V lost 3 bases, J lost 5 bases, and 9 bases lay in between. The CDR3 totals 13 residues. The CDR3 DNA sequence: TGTGCCAGCAGCTCTAGAGGCGATCAGCCCCAGCATTTT. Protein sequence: CASSSRGDQPQHF.

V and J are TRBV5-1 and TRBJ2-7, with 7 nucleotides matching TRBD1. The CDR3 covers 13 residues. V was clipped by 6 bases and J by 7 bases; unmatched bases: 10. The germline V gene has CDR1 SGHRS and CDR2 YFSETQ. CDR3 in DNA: TGCGCCAGCAACACAGGGGAAGTTAGGGAGCAGTACTTC. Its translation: CASNTGEVREQYF. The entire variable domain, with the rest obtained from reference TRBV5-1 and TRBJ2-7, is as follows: KAGVTQTPRYLIKTRGQQVTLSCSPISGHRSVSWYQQTPGQGLQFLFEYFSETQRNKGNFPGRFSGRQFSNSRSEMNVSTLELGDSALYLCASNTGEVREQYFGPGTRLTVT.

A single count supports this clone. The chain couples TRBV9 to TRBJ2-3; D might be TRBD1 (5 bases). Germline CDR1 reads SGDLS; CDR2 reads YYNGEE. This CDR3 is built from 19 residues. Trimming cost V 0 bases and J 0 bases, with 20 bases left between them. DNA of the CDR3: TGTGCCAGCAGCGTAGAGGGCATTAGGGGCGCAGGGAGCACAGATACGCAGTATTTT. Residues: CASSVEGIRGAGSTDTQYF.

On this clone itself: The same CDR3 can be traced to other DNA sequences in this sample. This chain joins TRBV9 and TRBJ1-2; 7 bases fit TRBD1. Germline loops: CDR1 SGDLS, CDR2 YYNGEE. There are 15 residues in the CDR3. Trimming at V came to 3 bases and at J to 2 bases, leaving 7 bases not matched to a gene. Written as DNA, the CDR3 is TGTGCCAGCAGCGGAGGACAGGTTGAGAACTATGGCTACACCTTC. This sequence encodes CASSGGQVENYGYTF.

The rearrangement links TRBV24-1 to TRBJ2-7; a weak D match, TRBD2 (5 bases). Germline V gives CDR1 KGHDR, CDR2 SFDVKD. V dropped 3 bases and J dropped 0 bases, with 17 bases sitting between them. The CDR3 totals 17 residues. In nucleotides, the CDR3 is TGTGCCACCAGTGATCCCGCGGGCCCGAATAGCTCCTACGAGCAGTACTTC. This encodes CATSDPAGPNSSYEQYF.